These T cell receptor beta chains were read from a single sample in a study of cytomegalovirus exposure and HLA in healthy donors. TCRdb's copy holds only in-frame clones and misses some; the assay was immunoSEQ multiplex PCR. The sample has 130,000 to 150,000 clones; about four fifths are singletons. Sequencing was done on a sample of PBMCs. The receptors were sampled from a man aged 25-40 years in good health and CMV-seronegative. Both conserved end residues are part of each CDR3. D genes are given only for firm matches. A row's size may be missing; if present it is once, few, many or a size class.

j_call,clone_size,v_call,d_call,cdr3_nt,cdr3_aa
TRBJ1-3,-,TRBV28,TRBD1,TGTGCCAGCAGTTTAGACAGGGAAGGAAACACCATATATTTT,CASSLDREGNTIYF
TRBJ2-7,-,TRBV6-5,TRBD1,TGTGCCAGCAGTTATGGGACAGGGTCTCTCGAGCAGTACTTC,CASSYGTGSLEQYF
TRBJ2-5,-,TRBV5-6,TRBD1,TGTGCCAGCAGCTTGGCACGTCCAGGGGGCCCCGGCGGATATGGGACCCAGTACTTC,CASSLARPGGPGGYGTQYF
TRBJ2-1,few,TRBV28,TRBD2,TGTGCCAGCAGCCAGACTAGCGGGGTATACAATGAGCAGTTCTTC,CASSQTSGVYNEQFF
TRBJ2-3,-,TRBV5-1,-,TGCGCCAGCAGCTTTACAGGGCCAGATACGCAGTATTTT,CASSFTGPDTQYF
TRBJ1-1,-,TRBV6-5,TRBD1,TGTGCCAGCACCAACAGGGGGAAAGGGACTGAAGCTTTCTTT,CASTNRGKGTEAFF
TRBJ1-5,-,TRBV11-2,TRBD1,TGTGCCAGCACCCCGGGACAGGGGGCCTGTAGCAATCAGCCCCAGCATTTT,CASTPGQGACSNQPQHF
TRBJ2-7,-,TRBV5-1,-,TGCGCCAGCAGCTTGGTCGGGGGGCGGACACGGGAGCAGTACTTC,CASSLVGGRTREQYF
TRBJ1-5,once,TRBV21-1,-,TGTGCCAGCAGTGGACAGGGGTGGCAGCCCCAGCATTTT,CASSGQGWQPQHF
TRBJ2-3,-,TRBV6-4,-,TGTGCCAGCAGTGACTCACCCGGGGGCACAGATACGCAGTATTTT,CASSDSPGGTDTQYF